A selection of T cell receptor beta chains follows, all from one sample in a study of T cell repertoires in cytomegalovirus infection. Using its own MiXCR run on the reads, TCRdb lists one record per CDR3 protein. The table has approximately 500,000 distinct CDR3 sequences, approximately 11% seen once. The sequenced sample consisted of PBMCs. These receptor sequences come from a human donor in good health (CMV status not recorded). Some clones in this sample may be carry-over from other donors' samples. CDR3s leave out the opening cysteine and the closing phenylalanine or tryptophan. The order of the fields is CDR3 protein, J gene, V gene.

ASIPRGRPFQETQY,TRBJ2-5,TRBV28
SARTGSGNTIY,TRBJ1-3,TRBV20-1
ASSFDTRRTASSYNEQF,TRBJ2-1,TRBV7-9
ASSLRRGFNQPQH,TRBJ1-5,TRBV5-6
ASTAGGPYNEQF,TRBJ2-1,TRBV19
SAEGRAGTDTQY,TRBJ2-3,TRBV20-1
SVEASGRALTGELF,TRBJ2-2,TRBV29-1
ASSQVAGGGQPQH,TRBJ1-5,TRBV4-1
ASLGDEGLWGNQPQH,TRBJ1-5,TRBV19
ASSPRQGDGELF,TRBJ2-2,TRBV5-1
ASSQDRRTGLRDGYT,TRBJ1-2,TRBV3-1
ASSADNEQF,TRBJ2-1,TRBV9
ASSLTEVNTEAF,TRBJ1-1,TRBV7-9